The present TCR beta chain was sequenced within a study of blood T cell repertoires in COVID-19. Whole-study context: Researchers got acute and convalescent COVID-19 samples from the United States, Italy and Spain. PBMCs, B-cell-depleted T cells, or T cells provided the cDNA or gDNA that made up the material.

Methods used by the authors: Estimated nucleated cell counts came from reference gene primer amplification. TCRdb's table, derived via immunoSEQ multiplex PCR, lists solely in-frame clones and lacks some. V and J calls and clone size follow that table, whereas D and trimming were derived from the DNA. The sample yields roughly 380,000 clones, 85% seen once. Looked up from germline, CDR1 is SGDLS and CDR2 is YYNGEE. The CDR3 contains 15 residues. The V gene end was trimmed by 0 bases and the J gene end by 3 bases; junction bases not matched to a gene: 2. The material sequenced was peripheral blood. The source of this sequence is a young woman with acute or convalescent COVID-19. The chain combines TRBV9 with TRBJ2-2; TRBD2 matches 7 bases. CDR3 sequence (DNA): TGTGCCAGCAGCGTAGGCGGGAGTGACACCGGGGAGCTGTTTTTT. Translating gives CASSVGGSDTGELFF.